The subject of this entry is one T cell receptor beta chain. As yet, its antigen is unknown. These data originate in a study of T cell repertoires in cytomegalovirus infection. Looking at the study overall: Shared public TCR beta signatures pointed to both CMV infection and a matching HLA type.

TCRdb passed the reads through MiXCR, listing each CDR3 protein once. The table has a few hundred thousand distinct CDR3 sequences, roughly an eighth seen once. The CDR3 contains 15 residues. CDR1 and CDR2 (germline): SQVTM, ANQGSEA. Trimming pared 2 bases from V and 3 bases from J, leaving 15 bases between. Whole-study results and caveats: Pooled public TCR beta family frequency picked out CMV carriers with the relevant HLA. In two of eight donors, the top clonotype was HLA-C-restricted CMV-specific.

This receptor was identified in a human donor in good health (CMV status not recorded). Some clones in this sample may be carry-over from other donors' samples. The sequenced material came from PBMCs. The chain has TRBV29-1 and TRBJ2-3; D might be TRBD1 (6 bases). In DNA, the CDR3 is TGCAGCGTTGAATCGTTAGACAGGACTACAGATACGCAGTATTTT. This encodes CSVESLDRTTDTQYF.